Listed below are T cell receptor beta chains from one sample, sequenced in a study of blood T cell repertoires in COVID-19. TCRdb's table, derived via immunoSEQ multiplex PCR, lists solely in-frame clones and lacks some. The table has more than 250,000 clones, roughly 90% seen once. Sequenced: PBMCs or T cells enriched from blood (not recorded which). These receptors originate from a woman aged 30 to 39 who had recovered from COVID-19. The CDR3 runs from the conserved cysteine through the conserved F or W.

v_call	j_call	cdr3_aa
TRBV6-5	TRBJ1-6	CASKRQGAVGSPLHF
TRBV28	TRBJ2-5	CASSYGQGIQETQYF
TRBV28	TRBJ1-2	CASSLGPRYGYTF
TRBV28	TRBJ1-2	CASSPIRVPYGYTF
TRBV6-6	TRBJ2-2	CASSRGQGLGTGELFF
TRBV28	TRBJ2-1	CASSLSPSSYNEQFF
TRBV9	TRBJ2-1	CASSFRDFRSSYNEQFF
TRBV6-2/TRBV6-3	TRBJ2-4	CASSYSMRENIQYF
TRBV4-2	TRBJ2-1	CASSQDSAGYNEQFF
TRBV4-1	TRBJ1-5	CASSQEPTGGAQPQHF
TRBV7-6	TRBJ2-1	CASSYREGQYNEQFF
TRBV4-1	TRBJ1-1	CASSQETGVNTEAFF
TRBV30	TRBJ2-3	CALGGSTDTQYF
TRBV7-9	TRBJ2-2	CASSFELLTNTGELFF
TRBV3-1/TRBV3-2	TRBJ1-5	CASSPGTANQPQHF
TRBV7-9	TRBJ2-6	CASSHRDRVLLTF
TRBV24-1	TRBJ1-3	CATSEATSSGNTIYF
TRBV4-1	TRBJ1-3	CASSQGQGNSGNTIYF
TRBV19	TRBJ2-1	CASSPLAGGYNEQFF
TRBV19	TRBJ1-5	CASSRDINQPQHF
TRBV5-1	TRBJ2-7	CASSLPTAGVHEQYF
TRBV9	TRBJ2-3	CASSSRGAGPDTQYF
TRBV10-3	TRBJ2-5	CAISKSGGIQETQYF
TRBV4-3	TRBJ1-1	CASSQYQGGDTEAFF